This T cell receptor beta chain was obtained from a study of PD-1 blockade in mismatch repair-deficient tumors. For the study at large: All were previously treated, progressing patients with around eleven mismatch repair-deficient cancer types. Points from the study as a whole: After pembrolizumab, tumor-resident clones rose rapidly, then generally contracted before radiologic responses.

All patients were mismatch repair deficient, assessed by either PCR or immunohistochemistry. TCR sequencing covered a few patients who responded to pembrolizumab. The CDR3 totals 14 residues. Germline assignment: CDR1 LNHDA and CDR2 SQIVND (reference sequence). Trimming left V 6 bases short and J 1 base short, with 12 bases between. The protocol was immunoSEQ multiplex PCR, while the TCRdb copy is restricted to in-frame clones and leaves out a portion. The sample lists some 120,000 clones, about nine tenths occurring once. As for this clone: What it binds is not known.

V gene TRBV19 combines with J gene TRBJ2-5; D may be TRBD2 (5 bases). The TCR sequence derives from an adult with mismatch repair-deficient cancer. The sample was peripheral blood, taken about 17 months after starting pembrolizumab. In DNA, the CDR3 is TGTGCCAGTAGCCCGTGGGGAGCCCAAGAGACCCAGTACTTC. Translated, it gives CASSPWGAQETQYF.